This entry lists 5 T cell receptor beta chains sequenced from one sample in a study of blood T cell repertoires in COVID-19. Assay used: immunoSEQ multiplex PCR; TCRdb lists only in-frame clones, some missing. The sample lists 60,000 to 75,000 clones; roughly 80% were seen once. The sequenced sample consisted of peripheral blood. The receptor source for this set is an elderly woman with acute or convalescent COVID-19.

The chain has TRBV6-2 or TRBV6-3 and TRBJ1-1; perhaps TRBD1 as D (6 bases). V lost 5 bases to trimming and J lost 6 bases, with 16 bases between them. Germline V gives CDR1 MNHEY, CDR2 SVGEGT. The CDR3 is 14 amino acids. The CDR3 DNA reads TGTGCCAGCAGTGATGGGACAATAACCTCTGAAGCTTTCTTT. It translates to CASSDGTITSEAFF.

The chain has TRBV15 and TRBJ1-3, with 9 bases identical to TRBD1. With V trimmed by 1 base and J by 4 bases, 5 bases remained unmatched. Per the germline V gene, CDR1 is LNHNV and CDR2 is YYDKDF (reference sequence). The CDR3 loop spans 16 amino acids. The CDR3 DNA reads as TGTGCCACCAGCAGAGCCCAGACAGGGGGAGGAAACACCATATATTTT. Its translation: CATSRAQTGGGNTIYF.

CDR3 protein: CASSPGLAGGQETQYF. CDR3 in DNA: TGTGCCAGCAGCCCGGGACTAGCGGGGGGGCAAGAGACCCAGTACTTC. The gene calls are TRBV7-9 and TRBJ2-5; 16 bases agree with TRBD2. Germline values: CDR1 SEHNR, CDR2 FQNEAQ (reference sequence). Trimming removed 5 bases from V and 2 bases from J; junction bases left unmatched: 2. The CDR3 totals 16 residues.

Only one count was recorded for this clone. V gene TRBV3-1 (or the pseudogene TRBV3-2) combines with J gene TRBJ1-2; 7 nucleotides match TRBD1. Germline lookup yields CDR1 LGHDT and CDR2 YNNKEL (reference sequence). Trimming cost V 1 base and J 8 bases; bases outside gene matches: 7. CDR3 length: 14 residues. In nucleotides, the CDR3 is TGTGCCAGCAGCCAAGGGGTTCAAGGGGGCGGCTACACCTTC. Translating gives CASSQGVQGGGYTF.

The chain couples TRBV5-1 to TRBJ1-4, with 7 bases matching TRBD1. V shed 4 bases, J shed 6 bases, and the junction held 9 bases outside the gene matches. The germline V gene encodes CDR1 SGHRS and CDR2 YFSETQ. The CDR3 loop spans 15 amino acids. The CDR3 sequence: CASSTLTGRDEKLFF. CDR3 nucleotides: TGCGCCAGCAGCACCTTGACAGGGAGAGATGAAAAACTGTTTTTT.